The TCR beta chain under discussion was sequenced for a study of blood T cell repertoires in COVID-19 (dated by TCRdb to about 2020). About the full investigation: Collaborator samples came from the United States, Italy and Spain and covered acute and convalescent phases of COVID-19. Deeply sampled blood TCRbeta repertoires from subjects exposed to, actively infected with, or recovered from COVID-19 were included in the dataset. Where available, HLA class I and class II types were obtained from metadata supplied by the sample provider rather than from assay-based typing. A freely available public database, intended as a resource for researchers studying the immune response to SARS-CoV-2, is where the repertoires were released. Nearly every sample came with metadata listing a de-identified subject ID, COVID-19 status, age in years and sex. The samples were drawn from two sources: the first 160 participants of the ongoing ImmuneRACE study, and about 1,300 subjects contributed by 6 global collaborators. The prospective study material was composed of cDNA or gDNA derived from T cells, B-cell-depleted T cells, or PBMCs.

Trimming takes 4 bases from V and 0 bases from J, and the germline ends sit 8 bases apart. The CDR3 runs 14 residues from the cysteine to the phenylalanine. The kept DNA is CDR3 alone, 42 bases in frame from the first base. In the germline V gene, CDR1 corresponds to SGHDT and CDR2 to YYEEEE. The collaborating institutions used their own protocols to collect whole blood in K2EDTA tubes. Collaborator samples were shipped for TCRbeta analysis as frozen whole blood, isolated PBMCs, or DNA extracted from either sample type. TCRbeta CDR3 regions were amplified from genomic DNA using the immunoSEQ Assay, a bias-controlled multiplex PCR. In the paper's pipeline: The number of nucleated cells in each sample was estimated by amplification of reference gene primers within the assay. To quantify the absolute abundance of each unique TCRbeta CDR3 rearrangement, sequence reads were collapsed and filtered. For each sample, productive Simpson clonality was calculated by taking the square root of Simpson's diversity index across productive rearrangements. As stored in TCRdb, this immuneACCESS dataset retains in-frame rearrangements with V and J assigned. A fraction of the clones does not appear; measured against another copy, unresolved V genes explain less than half of the discrepancy, and the remainder lacks a known reason. The V and J calls and clone size come from that table; D and trimming were worked out from the DNA. The sample profile shows about 120,000 clones; 75% to 90% of them were found once. The ten largest account for 28% of the sample.

As to this clone: No cognate antigen has been identified for it. No much larger clonotype is one base removed from it; base qualities were not supplied.

Here is what the overall study found, with its caveats: The quantity of clinical and demographic metadata differed by source and by participant and was supplied without curation.

The sequence was collected from a man aged 70 or older with active or convalescent COVID-19. Sequenced input: peripheral blood. The V gene is TRBV5-6 and the J gene is TRBJ2-1; no D segment can be confidently identified. The nucleotide sequence is TGTGCCAGCAGCCCGCGCTACTCCTACAATGAGCAGTTCTTC. Its product reads: CASSPRYSYNEQFF.